This entry lists 25 T cell receptor beta chains sequenced from one sample in a study of T-cell memory formation after mild COVID-19. TCRdb passed the 5' RACE reads through MiXCR, listing each CDR3 protein once. Among 110,000 or so distinct CDR3 sequences listed, 22% were seen once. Specimen: PBMCs or a T cell subset sorted from them (not recorded which). The receptors shown here come from a man between 18 and 29 years old who had mild COVID-19 (a few samples of this study predate the infection). Cell type and time point are not known.

The rearrangement links TRBV20-1 to TRBJ2-2; 8 bases fit TRBD2. The CDR3 has 17 amino acids. Looked up from germline, CDR1 is DFQATT and CDR2 is SNEGSKA (reference sequence). Unmatched junction bases numbered 14, after V lost 0 bases and J lost 8 bases. The CDR3 region is CSARDLRVAGSVGELFF. CDR3 sequence (DNA): TGCAGTGCTAGAGATTTACGGGTAGCGGGGAGTGTAGGGGAGCTGTTTTTT.

This clonotype turned up a few times. The chain employs TRBV10-3 and TRBJ1-3, with TRBD1 as a possible D gene (5 bases). Germline CDR1 is ENHRY and CDR2 is SYGVKD. This CDR3 is built from 15 residues. Trimming pared 3 bases from V and 4 bases from J, leaving 13 bases between. The CDR3 reads CAISDPPGWGNTIYF. CDR3 DNA sequence: TGTGCCATCAGTGACCCCCCAGGGTGGGGAAACACCATATATTTT.

The genes are TRBV4-1 and TRBJ2-3; D gene unclear. V gave up 2 bases and J gave up 10 bases, with 16 bases separating them. Germline V lookup: CDR1 MGHRA, CDR2 YSYEKL. CDR3 length: 14 residues. The CDR3 DNA sequence: TGCGCCAGCAGCCAACTCCTTCCCAGAACTCCGCAGTATTTT. Translated, it gives CASSQLLPRTPQYF.

This clonotype was observed a few times. The gene calls are TRBV11-1 and TRBJ2-1, with D perhaps TRBD1 (7 bases). Trimming shortened V by 2 bases and J by 3 bases, and 17 bases separated the two germline ends. The CDR3 is 17 residues long. The V gene's germline CDR1 is SGHAT and CDR2 FQDESV (reference sequence). CDR3: CASSLPEEGAGYNEQFF. In DNA, the CDR3 is TGTGCCAGCAGCTTACCCGAGGAGGGGGCTGGCTACAATGAGCAGTTCTTC.

The chain uses TRBV13 and TRBJ2-7; 8 nucleotides line up with TRBD2. The CDR3 totals 16 residues. The J segment lost 4 bases and the V segment lost 1 base, leaving 9 bases of the junction unmatched. Germline V CDR1 and CDR2: PRHDT, FYEKMQ (reference sequence). The CDR3 loop is CASSLVMAGGFYEQYF. CDR3 DNA sequence: TGTGCCAGCAGCTTAGTTATGGCGGGGGGCTTTTACGAGCAGTACTTC.

In this sample, this clonotype turned up a few times. The V call is TRBV20-1, the J call TRBJ2-3; D is uncertain. Germline lookup yields CDR1 DFQATT and CDR2 SNEGSKA (reference sequence). This CDR3 contains 14 residues. V dropped 3 bases and J dropped 3 bases, with 13 bases sitting between them. CDR3 residues: CSARTVVGTDTQYF. CDR3 sequence (DNA): TGCAGTGCTAGGACGGTGGTGGGAACAGATACGCAGTATTTT.

This chain connects TRBV7-6 to TRBJ2-7, with TRBD1 matching over 9 bases. The CDR3 length is 17 residues. The germline V gene encodes CDR1 SGHVS and CDR2 FNYEAQ. The V segment lost 0 bases and the J segment 7 bases; nucleotides outside the gene matches: 13. Here the CDR3 reads CASSLAQGTGLSGEQYF. Here the CDR3 DNA reads TGTGCCAGCAGCTTAGCGCAAGGGACAGGGCTTTCGGGTGAGCAGTACTTC.

This clonotype appeared a few times. The J gene is TRBJ1-1, the V gene TRBV6-2 or TRBV6-3, with 9 bases lining up with TRBD1. CDR3 length: 15 residues. The ends lost 7 bases at V and 0 bases at J; junction bases unmatched: 6. Looked up from germline, CDR1 is MNHEY and CDR2 is SVGEGT. The CDR3 region has the DNA TGTGCCAGCACTTGGACAGGGGCCATGAACACTGAAGCTTTCTTT. Encoded protein: CASTWTGAMNTEAFF.

The gene calls are TRBV9 and TRBJ1-1; 9 nucleotides match TRBD1. The CDR3 consists of 13 residues. CDR1 and CDR2 from the germline V gene are SGDLS and YYNGEE. J was trimmed by 10 bases and V by 4 bases; bases with no gene match: 8. The CDR3 sequence is CASSSDRGETAFF. The DNA of the CDR3 is TGTGCCAGCAGCTCCGACAGGGGGGAGACAGCTTTCTTT.

This clonotype was observed a handful of times. J is TRBJ1-5 and V is TRBV5-5; D is undetermined. The V gene lost 0 bases and the J gene lost 6 bases, with 13 bases spanning the gap. CDR1 is SGHKS, CDR2 YYEKEE, per germline (reference sequence). This CDR3 has 15 residues. CDR3 bases: TGTGCCAGCAGCTTGGAGGTCAGTCGAATTCAGCCCCAGCATTTT. Translation gives CASSLEVSRIQPQHF. Based on the CDR3 plus reference TRBV5-5 and TRBJ1-5, the full variable domain is DAGVTQSPTHLIKTRGQQVTLRCSPISGHKSVSWYQQVLGQGPQFIFQYYEKEERGRGNFPDRFSARQFPNYSSELNVNALLLGDSALYLCASSLEVSRIQPQHFGDGTRLSIL.

This clonotype showed up just a few times. The CDR3 sequence is CASSLTWEQYF. The CDR3 DNA is TGTGCCAGCAGTCTAACTTGGGAGCAGTACTTC. The V gene is TRBV6-6, the J gene TRBJ2-7; D not certain. CDR1 is MNHNY, CDR2 SVGAGI, per germline (reference sequence). Trimming took off 5 bases at V and 7 bases at J, with 9 bases between the two ends. The CDR3 covers 11 residues.

The chain links TRBV20-1 to TRBJ2-7, with 8 nucleotides matching TRBD1. CDR3 size: 12 residues. Germline CDR1 and CDR2: DFQATT and SNEGSKA (reference sequence). V trimming: 6 bases; J trimming: 9 bases; junction bases outside the gene matches: 10. CDR3: CSALPQGVGQYV. Written as DNA, the CDR3 is TGCAGTGCCCTCCCACAGGGGGTCGGGCAGTACGTC.

Here the CDR3 reads CASSQGQGPRLDTQYF. The CDR3 bases are TGTGCCAGCAGTCAAGGACAGGGGCCCCGTTTGGATACGCAGTATTTT. This chain connects TRBV6-5 to TRBJ2-3; 9 bases map to TRBD1. This CDR3 is built from 16 residues. The V segment lost 5 bases and the J segment 6 bases; nucleotides outside the gene matches: 12. Germline CDR1 reads MNHEY; CDR2 reads SVGAGI.

The chain links TRBV12-3 or TRBV12-4 to TRBJ1-1; TRBD1 is a possible D gene (5 bases). CDR3 length: 12 amino acids. Trimming took off 6 bases at V and 6 bases at J, with 11 bases between the two ends. The CDR3 loop reads CASSPRGAEAFF. The CDR3 DNA reads TGTGCCAGCAGCCCAAGAGGGGCTGAAGCTTTCTTT.

This clonotype was detected a few times. The chain employs TRBV11-2 and TRBJ2-3; D is unclear. The CDR3 has 14 residues. The V and J ends lost 4 bases and 3 bases respectively, with 11 bases between them. Germline V lookup: CDR1 SGHAT, CDR2 FQNNGV. As DNA, the CDR3 is TGTGCCAGCAGCTCGTTTGTGGGGACAGATACGCAGTATTTT. This codes for CASSSFVGTDTQYF.

The V call is TRBV11-2, the J call TRBJ2-5, with a tentative D call TRBD1 (6 bases). CDR3 length equals 15 residues. CDR1 and CDR2 from the germline V gene are SGHAT and FQNNGV. The V end was cut by 1 base, the J end by 4 bases, with 13 bases between. Here the CDR3 DNA reads TGTGCCAGCAGCTTAGGCGACAGGCTCCTAGAGACCCAGTACTTC. This translates into CASSLGDRLLETQYF. Looking up the rest from reference TRBV11-2 and TRBJ2-5 gives the full variable domain: EAGVAQSPRYKIIEKRQSVAFWCNPISGHATLYWYQQILGQGPKLLIQFQNNGVVDDSQLPKDRFSAERLKGVDSTLKIQPAKLEDSAVYLCASSLGDRLLETQYFGPGTRLLVL.

This clonotype was picked up a small number of times. The CDR3 DNA reads as TGCGCCAGCAGCTTGGACAGGTTTGGCTCTGGGGCCAACGTCCTGACTTTC. This codes for CASSLDRFGSGANVLTF. V is TRBV5-1 and J is TRBJ2-6, with D tentatively TRBD1 (5 bases). The V gene's germline CDR1 is SGHRS and CDR2 YFSETQ. Trimming stripped 0 bases from V and 0 bases from J, with 10 bases between. CDR3 length equals 17 residues. The variable domain in full, completed from reference TRBV5-1 and TRBJ2-6, reads KAGVTQTPRYLIKTRGQQVTLSCSPISGHRSVSWYQQTPGQGLQFLFEYFSETQRNKGNFPGRFSGRQFSNSRSEMNVSTLELGDSALYLCASSLDRFGSGANVLTFGAGSRLTVL.

This clonotype has a handful of counts. This chain uses TRBV4-3 with TRBJ1-2; no clear D gene. Germline CDR1 reads LGHNA; CDR2 reads YSLEER. The CDR3 totals 12 residues. Trimming removed 2 bases from V and 3 bases from J, with 4 bases in between. This CDR3 reads CASSQYDYGYTF. The CDR3 DNA is TGCGCCAGCAGCCAATACGACTATGGCTACACCTTC.

V is TRBV12-3 or TRBV12-4 and J is TRBJ2-1; 9 nucleotides line up with TRBD2. The CDR3 has 14 residues. Trimming cost V 6 bases and J 8 bases; bases outside gene matches: 8. The CDR3 protein is CASRLGGTSHEQFF. The CDR3 region has the DNA TGTGCCAGCAGACTAGGAGGGACTAGCCATGAGCAGTTCTTC.

This clonotype was observed a handful of times. The chain is built from TRBV6-1 and TRBJ1-5; D might be TRBD1 (5 bases). CDR3 length: 15 amino acids. The V end was cut by 8 bases, the J end by 0 bases, with 14 bases between. Germline V CDR1 and CDR2: MNHNS, SASEGT. The CDR3 nucleotides read TGTGCCAGCGGGGGGGTTTTTGATAGCAATCAGCCCCAGCATTTT. As protein: CASGGVFDSNQPQHF.

This chain joins TRBV24-1 and TRBJ2-5; the match to TRBD2 covers 8 bases. Germline V CDR1 and CDR2: KGHDR, SFDVKD. The CDR3 runs 14 residues. V trimming: 5 bases; J trimming: 3 bases; junction bases outside the gene matches: 4. The CDR3 coding sequence is TGTGCCACCAGTGCCACGGGAGGGGAAGAGACCCAGTACTTC. It encodes CATSATGGEETQYF.

Only a few counts were recorded for this clonotype. The chain has TRBV20-1 and TRBJ1-4; TRBD1 agrees at 9 bases. Germline CDR1 is DFQATT and CDR2 is SNEGSKA (reference sequence). J was trimmed by 7 bases and V by 7 bases; bases with no gene match: 10. The CDR3 consists of 14 residues. CDR3 loop: CSEPPGQGFEKLFF. As DNA, the CDR3 is TGCAGTGAACCACCGGGACAGGGTTTTGAAAAACTGTTTTTT.

This chain joins TRBV4-1 and TRBJ1-1, with a tentative D call TRBD1 (5 bases). The CDR3 loop spans 11 amino acids. Germline-derived CDR1 and CDR2 are MGHRA and YSYEKL. V was clipped by 5 bases and J by 7 bases, with 8 bases between them. The CDR3 nucleotides read TGCGCCAGCAGCGGGGGTGTTGAAGCTTTCTTT. Amino acids: CASSGGVEAFF.

The chain carries TRBV4-2 and TRBJ2-3, with D possibly TRBD2 on 6 matching bases. Germline lookup yields CDR1 LGHNA and CDR2 YNFKEQ. The CDR3 loop spans 17 amino acids. The germline V and J ends were trimmed by 0 bases and 6 bases, with 19 bases remaining between them. The CDR3 here is CASSQDRGGARGDTQYF. CDR3 nucleotide sequence: TGTGCCAGCAGCCAAGATAGGGGAGGAGCCCGAGGGGATACGCAGTATTTT.

The J gene is TRBJ2-3, the V gene TRBV4-3; the D gene is possibly TRBD2 (5 bases). Per germline, CDR1 LGHNA and CDR2 YSLEER. The CDR3 consists of 16 residues. The germline V and J ends were trimmed by 0 bases and 6 bases, with 16 bases remaining between them. CDR3 nucleotide sequence: TGCGCCAGCAGCCAAGAACCCGGCGGGCAAGAGGATACGCAGTATTTT. Residues: CASSQEPGGQEDTQYF.